A single sample is the source of the 30 T cell receptor beta chains below, sequenced in a study of PD-1 blockade in classical Hodgkin lymphoma. Time point denoted: cycle 4 day 1 (C4D1), after less than 7 weeks of nivolumab. Each and every patient relapsed after autologous stem cell transplantation, and patients got differing brentuximab vedotin exposure. CD8+ T cells were isolated from thawed PBMCs by magnetic negative selection. The table came from immunoSEQ multiplex PCR; TCRdb's copy has only in-frame clones and leaves some out. Of 8,000 to 8,500 clones listed, 82% are singletons. Sequencing used CD8+ T cells from blood, obtained before the fourth cycle of nivolumab. The receptor source for this set is a human donor with classical Hodgkin lymphoma.

The chain uses TRBV19 and TRBJ1-1, with 7 bases fitting TRBD1. This CDR3 is 16 amino acids long. V lost 0 bases to trimming and J lost 1 base; unmatched junction nucleotides: 5. Germline CDR1 is LNHDA and CDR2 is SQIVND (reference sequence). The CDR3 coding sequence is TGTGCCAGTAGTATAGATGGGCGGACAGGGAACACTGAAGCTTTCTTT. This codes for CASSIDGRTGNTEAFF.

This chain links TRBV29-1 with TRBJ2-7, with D unresolved. Germline loops: CDR1 SQVTM, CDR2 ANQGSEA. CDR3 length: 14 amino acids. Trimming removed 3 bases from V and 3 bases from J, with 15 bases in between. The CDR3 bases are TGCAGCGTTGAGGGCGGCATGGTCGGCTACGAGCAGTACTTC. This translates into CSVEGGMVGYEQYF.

V and J are TRBV12-2 and TRBJ2-7; TRBD1, the table's D call, was not compared with the DNA. TRBV12-2 is described as a pseudogene. CDR3 length equals 14 residues. The CDR3 region has the DNA TGTGCAAGGGGCGAGTTCGAACCCACCTACGAGCAGTACTTC. Translating gives CARGEFEPTYEQYF.

This clone was detected a few times. The chain has TRBV10-2 and TRBJ1-1; D is ambiguous. The germline V gene has CDR1 WSHSY and CDR2 SAAADI. V gave up 6 bases and J gave up 1 base, with 15 bases separating them. There are 15 residues in the CDR3. This CDR3 is CASRGNGKWNTEAFF. The CDR3, as DNA: TGCGCCAGCAGAGGCAACGGTAAATGGAACACTGAAGCTTTCTTT.

The V gene is TRBV2, the J gene TRBJ2-1; a possible D gene is TRBD1 (5 bases). This CDR3 comprises 18 residues. CDR1 is SNHLY, CDR2 FYNNEI, per germline. V lost 6 bases and J 5 bases, leaving 26 bases between the germline ends. The CDR3: CASSEPSGFGRRDNEQFF. As DNA, the CDR3 is TGTGCCAGCAGCGAACCATCAGGGTTTGGAAGGCGAGACAATGAGCAGTTCTTC. Full variable domain (remainder filled in from reference TRBV2 and TRBJ2-1): EPEVTQTPSHQVTQMGQEVILRCVPISNHLYFYWYRQILGQKVEFLVSFYNNEISEKSEIFDDQFSVERPDGSNFTLKIRSTKLEDSAMYFCASSEPSGFGRRDNEQFFGPGTRLTVL.

This chain connects TRBV2 to TRBJ1-2; D is uncertain. This CDR3 has 16 amino acids. With 7 bases removed from V and 5 bases from J, the gap between germline ends came to 23 bases. CDR1 is SNHLY, CDR2 FYNNEI, per germline. The CDR3 DNA is TGTGCCAGCAATCGAAGGGCAGGTGAAGGCAAGTATGGCTACACCTTC. This gives the protein CASNRRAGEGKYGYTF. The whole variable domain, filled in from reference TRBV2 and TRBJ1-2, reads EPEVTQTPSHQVTQMGQEVILRCVPISNHLYFYWYRQILGQKVEFLVSFYNNEISEKSEIFDDQFSVERPDGSNFTLKIRSTKLEDSAMYFCASNRRAGEGKYGYTFGSGTRLTVV.

The chain links TRBV7-6 to TRBJ2-2, with D perhaps matching TRBD1 (5 bases). Between the trimmed V and J ends, which lost 5 bases and 6 bases, there was a span of 22 bases. This CDR3 comprises 17 residues. CDR1 is SGHVS and CDR2 is FNYEAQ in the germline V gene. Here the CDR3 reads CASSPVFQGSDPGELFF. In DNA form, the CDR3 reads TGTGCCAGCAGCCCAGTCTTCCAGGGAAGCGATCCCGGGGAGCTGTTTTTT.

A few counts support this clone. The V call is TRBV4-1, the J call TRBJ1-1; the D gene is possibly TRBD1 (5 bases). Looked up from germline, CDR1 is MGHRA and CDR2 is YSYEKL. Between the trimmed V and J ends, which lost 4 bases and 0 bases, there was a span of 9 bases. The CDR3 length is 14 residues. The CDR3 is CASSLGRMNTEAFF. The CDR3 DNA reads as TGCGCCAGCAGCCTGGGACGGATGAACACTGAAGCTTTCTTT.

Here the CDR3 reads CASSIPGGLLDEQFF. CDR3 nucleotide sequence: TGCGCCAGCAGCATCCCGGGAGGACTTCTGGATGAGCAGTTCTTC. The chain is built from TRBV5-1 and TRBJ2-1, with 7 bases lining up with TRBD2. There are 15 residues in the CDR3. V lost 4 bases and J lost 8; bases outside the gene matches: 12. Germline-derived CDR1 and CDR2 are SGHRS and YFSETQ.

V usage is TRBV12-5 and J usage is TRBJ1-4; the D gene is possibly TRBD1 (5 bases). CDR1 is LGHNT and CDR2 is FRNRAP in the germline V gene. The CDR3 has 17 amino acids. V was trimmed by 5 bases and J by 7 bases, leaving 23 bases between them. CDR3 in DNA: TGTGCTAGTGGTGACTGGGACGGGGGAAGTTGGGGTGAAAAACTGTTTTTT. Translated: CASGDWDGGSWGEKLFF.

The rearrangement joins TRBV7-9 to TRBJ2-1, with a tentative D call TRBD2 (7 bases). Trimming took off 5 bases at V and 7 bases at J, with 27 bases between the two ends. CDR1 is SEHNR, CDR2 FQNEAQ, per germline (reference sequence). The CDR3 totals 18 residues. The CDR3 region has the DNA TGTGCCAGCAGCGAGACGACCGTAAGGGGGGGCAATTTGAATGAGCAGTTCTTC. It codes for CASSETTVRGGNLNEQFF.

This rearrangement joins TRBV30 to TRBJ1-2; D not certain. The CDR3 contains 15 residues. In germline, CDR1 is GTSNPN, CDR2 SVGIG (reference sequence). V lost 0 bases, J lost 3 bases, and 14 bases lay in between. CDR3 coding DNA: TGTGCCTGGAGTGTACGATGGAGAAGCTACTATGGCTACACCTTC. Amino acids: CAWSVRWRSYYGYTF.

The V gene is TRBV27, the J gene TRBJ1-1, with D unresolved. Trimming pared 4 bases from V and 0 bases from J, leaving 9 bases between. The germline gives CDR1 MNHEY, CDR2 SMNVEV (reference sequence). This CDR3 is built from 14 residues. CDR3 sequence (DNA): TGTGCCAGCAGTTCGCCGGGTCTGAACACTGAAGCTTTCTTT. Its protein is CASSSPGLNTEAFF.

The chain carries TRBV4-1 and TRBJ1-1; the D is unclear. CDR1 and CDR2 (germline): MGHRA, YSYEKL. The CDR3 runs 13 residues. Trimming stripped 4 bases from V and 1 base from J, with 7 bases between. CDR3 sequence: CASSLTRNTEAFF. The CDR3, as DNA: TGCGCCAGCAGCCTGACACGGAACACTGAAGCTTTCTTT.

The chain couples TRBV29-1 to TRBJ2-1, with TRBD2 identical over 9 bases. V was clipped by 3 bases and J by 4 bases; unmatched bases: 1. This CDR3 has 13 amino acids. The germline V gene encodes CDR1 SQVTM and CDR2 ANQGSEA. The CDR3 DNA is TGCAGCGTTGAGACTAGCGGTTACAATGAGCAGTTCTTC. The encoded protein is CSVETSGYNEQFF.

DNA of the CDR3: TGTGCCAGCAGGGGAGGGGTTGCTGAGCAGTTCTTC. Translated: CASRGGVAEQFF. The chain links TRBV6-5 to TRBJ2-1; 7 nucleotides match TRBD2. The CDR3 is made up of 12 amino acids. Per the germline V gene, CDR1 is MNHEY and CDR2 is SVGAGI. V was pared by 6 bases and J by 9 bases, with 5 bases of the junction left unmatched.

V usage is TRBV9 and J usage is TRBJ1-3, with a weak D call TRBD1 (5 bases). This CDR3 comprises 15 residues. Trimming removed 3 bases at V and 0 bases at J, with 10 bases between. Germline lookup yields CDR1 SGDLS and CDR2 YYNGEE. CDR3 nucleotides: TGTGCCAGCAGCGCCGAGGGGAGCTCTGGAAACACCATATATTTT. Its protein is CASSAEGSSGNTIYF.

The chain uses TRBV2 and TRBJ1-5; 7 bases line up with TRBD1. The V gene end was trimmed by 3 bases and the J gene end by 3 bases; junction bases not matched to a gene: 5. Germline V gives CDR1 SNHLY, CDR2 FYNNEI. This CDR3 contains 15 residues. The CDR3: CASSDSGTDNQPQHF. The CDR3 DNA is TGTGCCAGCAGTGACTCCGGGACAGACAATCAGCCCCAGCATTTT. The entire variable domain, with the rest obtained from reference TRBV2 and TRBJ1-5, is as follows: EPEVTQTPSHQVTQMGQEVILRCVPISNHLYFYWYRQILGQKVEFLVSFYNNEISEKSEIFDDQFSVERPDGSNFTLKIRSTKLEDSAMYFCASSDSGTDNQPQHFGDGTRLSIL.

The J gene is TRBJ1-5, the V gene TRBV5-6; D gene ambiguous. The germline gives CDR1 SGHDT, CDR2 YYEEEE. Deletions cut 0 bases from V and 0 bases from J, with 10 bases between. This CDR3 is 16 amino acids long. This chain's CDR3 is CASSLGAVPSNQPQHF. Written as DNA, the CDR3 is TGTGCCAGCAGCTTGGGAGCCGTACCTAGCAATCAGCCCCAGCATTTT.

This clone is medium-sized (0.01 to 0.1%). This sequence joins TRBV10-2 and TRBJ1-2; tentative D call: TRBD1 (5 bases). Germline V gene data show CDR1 as WSHSY and CDR2 as SAAADI. Trimming took 0 bases from V and 14 from J, leaving 13 bases between them. This CDR3 region has 12 residues. The CDR3 DNA reads as TGCGCCAGCAGTGAGTCGGGGACCTGGGAAACCTTC. As protein: CASSESGTWETF.

The chain uses TRBV6-5 and TRBJ1-1; 8 bases match TRBD1. V trimming: 4 bases; J trimming: 2 bases; junction bases outside the gene matches: 9. CDR1 is MNHEY, CDR2 SVGAGI, per germline. This CDR3 is 16 amino acids long. The CDR3 DNA reads TGTGCCAGCAGTTCCCAAGACAGGGGCTTCAACACTGAAGCTTTCTTT. It translates to CASSSQDRGFNTEAFF.

A few counts support this clone. The chain links TRBV2 to TRBJ1-5; no definite D call. V was cut by 7 bases and J by 2 bases, with 6 bases left in between. Germline-derived CDR1 and CDR2 are SNHLY and FYNNEI. The CDR3 totals 12 residues. Written as DNA, the CDR3 is TGTGCCAGCATAGAGCGCAATCAGCCCCAGCATTTT. Protein product: CASIERNQPQHF.

The rearrangement links TRBV27 to TRBJ1-1; D uncertain. Trimming stripped 3 bases from V and 6 bases from J, with 8 bases between. The length of the CDR3 is 12 residues. Germline CDR1 MNHEY, CDR2 SMNVEV (reference sequence). CDR3 sequence: CASSFNGAEAFF. DNA for the CDR3: TGTGCCAGCAGTTTTAATGGGGCTGAAGCTTTCTTT.

The chain couples TRBV4-1 to TRBJ2-7; D remains unclear. From germline, CDR1 is MGHRA and CDR2 YSYEKL. There are 16 residues in the CDR3. The ends were cut back, 0 bases at V and 0 bases at J, with 12 bases in the middle. CDR3 nucleotide sequence: TGCGCCAGCAGCCAAGAGGCGCGACCAAGCTCCTACGAGCAGTACTTC. Its translation is CASSQEARPSSYEQYF.

The rearrangement links TRBV7-9 to TRBJ2-1; TRBD2 agrees at 10 bases. The germline CDR1 and CDR2 sequences are SEHNR and FQNEAQ (reference sequence). V lost 1 base to trimming and J lost 9 bases; unmatched junction nucleotides: 9. The CDR3 loop spans 16 amino acids. CDR3 nucleotide sequence: TGTGCCAGCAGCTTAGGTCGGCTAGCGGGGGACAGTGAGCAGTTCTTC. Amino acids: CASSLGRLAGDSEQFF.

The chain carries TRBV5-6 and TRBJ2-5; 9 bases map to TRBD1. J lost 4 bases, V lost 5 bases, and 6 bases had no gene match. Germline CDR1 and CDR2: SGHDT and YYEEEE. This CDR3 comprises 14 residues. Here the CDR3 reads CASRGQGELETQYF. The CDR3 region has the DNA TGTGCCAGCAGGGGACAGGGAGAACTAGAGACCCAGTACTTC.

The chain joins TRBV2 to TRBJ1-5; no definite D call. This CDR3 is 15 amino acids long. Trimming pared 5 bases from V and 3 bases from J, leaving 14 bases between. CDR1 and CDR2 from the germline V gene are SNHLY and FYNNEI. CDR3 in amino acids: CASSNWWEDNQPQHF. In DNA, the CDR3 is TGTGCCAGCAGTAACTGGTGGGAGGACAATCAGCCCCAGCATTTT.

This chain joins TRBV4-1 and TRBJ1-4, with D tentatively TRBD1 (5 bases). Germline CDR1 MGHRA, CDR2 YSYEKL. V was clipped by 0 bases and J by 7 bases, with 18 bases between them. The CDR3 is 17 residues long. For the CDR3, the DNA is TGCGCCAGCAGCCAAGAATCGCAGGGTGAGTTGGGTGAAAAACTGTTTTTT. Its protein product is CASSQESQGELGEKLFF.

The CDR3 loop reads CASRGDNTADTQYF. The CDR3 coding sequence is TGTGCCAGCAGAGGGGACAATACGGCAGATACGCAGTATTTT. V is TRBV2 and J is TRBJ2-3; a weak D match, TRBD1 (6 bases). The CDR3 contains 14 residues. V dropped 6 bases and J dropped 4 bases, with 14 bases sitting between them. Germline CDR1 and CDR2: SNHLY and FYNNEI.

The gene calls are TRBV5-8 and TRBJ2-3; 10 positions agree with TRBD2. This CDR3 region has 15 residues. Germline-derived CDR1 and CDR2 are SGHTS and YDEGEE. Trimming cost V 4 bases and J 2 bases; bases outside gene matches: 4. The DNA for the CDR3 is TGTGCCAGCAGCCAGGGGACTAGCGACACAGATACGCAGTATTTT. This translates into CASSQGTSDTDTQYF.